The present T cell receptor beta chain was sequenced within a study of tissue T cells after allogeneic stem cell transplantation. Method: immunoSEQ multiplex PCR; TCRdb's copy keeps in-frame clones and lacks some. The sample consists of about 3,900 clones, less than 80% of them appearing once. This CDR3 contains 12 residues. Germline CDR1 and CDR2: GTSNPN and SVGIG (reference sequence). V was clipped by 8 bases and J by 5 bases, with 15 bases between them. This clone was found a few times. The source of this sequence is a woman aged 18-49 years with breast cancer. The rearrangement uses TRBV30 and TRBJ2-5, with D maybe TRBD2 (6 bases). The sequencing here drew on left colon tissue, taken at autopsy. CDR3 sequence: CAGTPGSETQYF. CDR3 bases: TGTGCCGGGACTCCAGGGAGCGAGACCCAGTACTTC.